The present T cell receptor (beta chain) was sequenced within a study of blood T cell repertoires in COVID-19. As for the study in general: COVID-19 samples from acute and convalescent phases originated in the United States, Italy and Spain. Nucleic acid was either cDNA or gDNA, and it came from T cells, B-cell-depleted T cells, or PBMCs.

V lost 1 base to trimming and J lost 8 bases; unmatched junction nucleotides: 17. Per germline, CDR1 LNHNV and CDR2 YYDKDF (reference sequence). The CDR3 sequence is 19 residues long. Per the authors' pipeline: Researchers report that nucleated cell counts were estimated from reference gene primer amplification. Profiling relied on immunoSEQ multiplex PCR, and the TCRdb table lists in-frame clones only, not all of them. That table is the source of V, J and clone size, and D and trimming were worked out from the DNA. The sample shows under 350,000 clones, over 75% of them seen only once. The TCR was taken from a human donor in a cohort sampled during active COVID-19. This sequence joins TRBV15 and TRBJ2-1; 10 bases map to TRBD2. Material: peripheral blood. CDR3 coding DNA: TGTGCCACCAGCAGAGGTGGGTCGAGTAGCGGGAGGCCGAGGTATGAGCAGTTCTTC. Translated: CATSRGGSSSGRPRYEQFF.